What follows is one TCR beta chain and its context. The sample belongs to a study of blood T cell repertoires in COVID-19. Original processing notes: Reference gene primer amplification gave nucleated cell count estimates. Repertoires were generated with immunoSEQ multiplex PCR, while TCRdb's copy carries only in-frame clones and drops some. From that table come the V and J calls and clone size; the DNA was used to work out D and trimming. The sample contains 200,000 to 250,000 clones, around four fifths of which appear only once. Germline V lookup: CDR1 LGHDT, CDR2 YNNKEL (reference sequence). Trimming removed 0 bases from V and 1 base from J, with 12 bases in between. This CDR3 comprises 16 residues.

The sequencing input was peripheral blood. This TCR came from a man aged 25-45 years with active or convalescent COVID-19. This sequence joins TRBV3-1 (or the pseudogene TRBV3-2) and TRBJ2-5; D perhaps matches TRBD1 (6 bases). In DNA, the CDR3 is TGTGCCAGCAGCCAAGACCAGACAGGACTCCAAGAGACCCAGTACTTC. Translated, it gives CASSQDQTGLQETQYF.